One sample yielded the 24 T cell receptor beta chains listed below, sequenced in a study of control samples from healthy donors and cancer patients. Sequencing was performed with immunoSEQ multiplex PCR; in TCRdb, only in-frame clones are kept and a portion is missing. The sample lists approximately 70,000 clones, roughly 84% occurring once. The sequenced sample was blood. The receptors derive from a man aged 50 to 60 in good health.

The CDR3 region has the DNA TGTGCCAGCAGTCCGGGACAGCCAGAGACCCAGTACTTC. It translates to CASSPGQPETQYF. This chain joins TRBV6-1 and TRBJ2-5, with TRBD1 identical over 7 bases. The germline V gene encodes CDR1 MNHNS and CDR2 SASEGT. J lost 4 bases, V lost 5 bases, and 4 bases had no gene match. CDR3 length: 13 residues.

The chain is built from TRBV24-1 and TRBJ2-5; D may be TRBD1 (5 bases). Trimming took off 0 bases at V and 4 bases at J, with 5 bases between the two ends. This CDR3 region has 13 residues. Per germline, CDR1 KGHDR and CDR2 SFDVKD. CDR3 coding DNA: TGTGCCACCAGTGATTTGAGGGGAGAGACCCAGTACTTC. This translates into CATSDLRGETQYF.

The V gene is TRBV6-5, the J gene TRBJ2-1, with D tentatively TRBD2 (5 bases). The germline gives CDR1 MNHEY, CDR2 SVGAGI. Trimming shortened V by 1 base and J by 5 bases, and 12 bases separated the two germline ends. The CDR3 is made up of 15 amino acids. As DNA, the CDR3 is TGTGCCAGCAGTTACTTTGACGGGGTCAACAATGAGCAGTTCTTC. Its translation is CASSYFDGVNNEQFF.

This chain joins TRBV2 and TRBJ2-5; 8 bases align to TRBD1. The CDR3 totals 16 residues. Losses at the gene ends were 5 bases for V and 7 bases for J; bases not matched to a gene: 15. Germline CDR1 reads SNHLY; CDR2 reads FYNNEI. CDR3 sequence: CASSRVGTGSGGTQYF. CDR3 coding DNA: TGTGCCAGCAGTAGAGTGGGGACAGGCTCTGGTGGGACCCAGTACTTC.

The J gene is TRBJ2-1, the V gene TRBV24-1, with TRBD1 matching 8 bases. V was clipped by 3 bases and J by 2 bases; unmatched bases: 5. CDR1 KGHDR and CDR2 SFDVKD come from the germline V gene. This CDR3 has 16 residues. The CDR3 protein is CATSDPKQGAYNEQFF. In DNA form, the CDR3 reads TGTGCCACCAGTGATCCAAAACAGGGGGCCTACAATGAGCAGTTCTTC.

CDR3 DNA: TGCGCCAGCAGCCAAGAAAGGGGGCTTACCACTGAAGCTTTCTTT. It codes for CASSQERGLTTEAFF. The genes are TRBV4-1 and TRBJ1-1; 7 positions match TRBD1. The CDR3 contains 15 residues. With V trimmed by 0 bases and J by 4 bases, 5 bases remained unmatched. Germline lookup yields CDR1 MGHRA and CDR2 YSYEKL.

This clone has only one observation. The chain links TRBV18 to TRBJ2-1; D may be TRBD2 (6 bases). Per the germline V gene, CDR1 is KGHSH and CDR2 is LQKENI. The CDR3 totals 15 residues. V was pared by 6 bases and J by 4 bases, with 16 bases between. The CDR3: CASSSGTSIYNEQFF. CDR3 nucleotides: TGTGCCAGCTCCTCGGGGACTTCTATTTACAATGAGCAGTTCTTC.

The chain's CDR3 is CASSRGDAAGNTIYF. The CDR3 region has the DNA TGTGCCAGCTCACGAGGAGATGCGGCTGGAAACACCATATATTTT. This chain uses TRBV18 with TRBJ1-3; D not certain. Between the trimmed V and J ends, which lost 4 bases and 2 bases, there was a span of 12 bases. The V gene's germline CDR1 is KGHSH and CDR2 LQKENI. CDR3 size: 15 residues.

V and J are TRBV6-6 and TRBJ1-4; TRBD1 might be the D (6 bases). Germline lookup yields CDR1 MNHNY and CDR2 SVGAGI (reference sequence). The V end lost 0 bases, the J end lost 8 bases, and 10 bases lay between the germline ends. The CDR3 extends over 14 amino acids. CDR3 region: CASSYSTGREKLFF. CDR3 coding DNA: TGTGCCAGCAGTTACTCTACAGGGAGGGAAAAACTGTTTTTT.

This clone was recorded once. V usage is TRBV6-5 and J usage is TRBJ2-1; D gene uncertain. V was shortened by 4 bases and J by 9 bases, with 10 bases between the two germline ends. The CDR3 length is 12 residues. The V gene's germline CDR1 is MNHEY and CDR2 SVGAGI. Here the CDR3 DNA reads TGTGCCAGCAGTTTTTCGCTGGGTGAGCAGTTCTTC. Protein sequence: CASSFSLGEQFF.

This sequence joins TRBV7-9 and TRBJ2-3, with D unresolved. CDR1 and CDR2 from the germline V gene are SEHNR and FQNEAQ (reference sequence). V lost 5 bases and J lost 0, with 6 bases in between. The CDR3 sequence is 13 residues long. CDR3 sequence (DNA): TGTGCCAGCAGCCCGGACAGCACAGATACGCAGTATTTT. Translating gives CASSPDSTDTQYF.

This clone was detected only once. V usage is TRBV12-3 or TRBV12-4 and J usage is TRBJ1-3; D gene ambiguous. The CDR3 loop spans 12 amino acids. V lost 5 bases, J lost 4 bases, and 6 bases lay in between. The CDR3 region is CASSAQGNTIYF. DNA for the CDR3: TGTGCCAGCAGTGCTCAAGGAAACACCATATATTTT.

This chain joins TRBV10-3 and TRBJ2-2; D might be TRBD2 (6 bases). The CDR3 has 15 residues. V was trimmed by 5 bases and J by 5 bases, leaving 15 bases between them. CDR1 ENHRY and CDR2 SYGVKD come from the germline V gene. CDR3 in amino acids: CAISLGTGYTGELFF. CDR3 DNA sequence: TGTGCCATCAGTCTCGGGACTGGTTATACCGGGGAGCTGTTTTTT.

The genes are TRBV25-1 and TRBJ2-1; D might be TRBD2 (6 bases). The CDR3 is 13 amino acids. Germline V lookup: CDR1 MGHDK, CDR2 SYGVNS. The V and J ends lost 4 bases and 9 bases respectively, with 13 bases between them. CDR3 residues: CASSGDVGGEQFF. The CDR3 DNA sequence: TGTGCCAGCAGTGGGGACGTGGGGGGTGAGCAGTTCTTC.

The V and J genes are TRBV7-2 and TRBJ2-5; D unclear. The V end was cut by 2 bases, the J end by 5 bases, with 12 bases between. There are 14 residues in the CDR3. In germline, CDR1 is SGHTA, CDR2 FQGNSA. CDR3: CASSLSRARETQYF. CDR3 nucleotides: TGTGCCAGCAGCTTAAGCCGAGCCAGGGAGACCCAGTACTTC.

This chain uses TRBV11-3 with TRBJ2-1, with D tentatively TRBD2 (5 bases). There are 14 residues in the CDR3. Germline V gives CDR1 SGHNT, CDR2 YENEEA. V was cut by 6 bases and J by 3 bases, with 12 bases left in between. The CDR3 is CASSVTGNYNEQFF. In DNA form, the CDR3 reads TGTGCCAGCAGTGTGACGGGAAACTACAATGAGCAGTTCTTC.

A single count supports this clone. The V gene is TRBV28, the J gene TRBJ2-4; unclear D gene. This CDR3 is 13 amino acids long. CDR1 is MDHEN, CDR2 SYDVKM, per germline. The V end lost 6 bases, the J end lost 2 bases, and 8 bases lay between the germline ends. The CDR3, as DNA: TGTGCCAGCAGGCAGGTCCCCAAAAACATTCAGTACTTC. Amino acids: CASRQVPKNIQYF.

This sequence joins TRBV18 and TRBJ1-6; 7 bases align to TRBD1. Germline CDR1 reads KGHSH; CDR2 reads LQKENI. Unmatched junction bases numbered 3, after V lost 3 bases and J lost 7 bases. The CDR3 covers 14 residues. The CDR3 coding sequence is TGTGCCAGCTCACCCGCGACAGGGAATTCACCCCTCCACTTT. Encoded protein: CASSPATGNSPLHF.

The chain links TRBV10-3 to TRBJ2-7; D remains ambiguous. The ends were cut back, 3 bases at V and 4 bases at J, with 7 bases in the middle. The V gene's germline CDR1 is ENHRY and CDR2 SYGVKD. The CDR3 loop spans 12 amino acids. The CDR3 reads CAISDTPYEQYF. The CDR3 nucleotides read TGTGCCATCAGTGACACTCCTTACGAGCAGTACTTC.

The V gene is TRBV11-2, the J gene TRBJ2-7; D is undetermined. Germline assignment: CDR1 SGHAT and CDR2 FQNNGV. Trimming removed 6 bases from V and 0 bases from J, with 12 bases in between. The CDR3 has 14 amino acids. The CDR3 DNA is TGTGCCAGCAGGTTAATCTTCAACTCCTACGAGCAGTACTTC. Protein: CASRLIFNSYEQYF.

This clone showed up just a few times. The J gene is TRBJ2-1, the V gene TRBV10-3, with 7 bases matching TRBD2. V was pared by 11 bases and J by 3 bases, with 13 bases of the junction left unmatched. CDR1 and CDR2 (germline): ENHRY, SYGVKD. The CDR3 extends over 15 amino acids. Here the CDR3 DNA reads TGTGCCGTGGCGAACGGCGGGAGCGGCTACAATGAGCAGTTCTTC. It specifies CAVANGGSGYNEQFF.

The rearrangement links TRBV7-9 to TRBJ2-1, with 8 bases that match TRBD1. Germline values: CDR1 SEHNR, CDR2 FQNEAQ (reference sequence). Losses at the gene ends were 6 bases for V and 8 bases for J; bases not matched to a gene: 9. The CDR3 runs to 14 residues. The chain's CDR3 is CASSPDRGGHEQFF. DNA of the CDR3: TGTGCCAGCAGTCCCGACAGGGGAGGTCATGAGCAGTTCTTC.

The gene calls are TRBV27 and TRBJ2-5, with TRBD1 identical over 8 bases. The V and J ends lost 3 bases and 4 bases, in that order; junction bases with no gene match: 4. Per germline, CDR1 MNHEY and CDR2 SMNVEV (reference sequence). The CDR3 has 14 amino acids. CDR3: CASSFTTGGETQYF. DNA for the CDR3: TGTGCCAGCAGTTTCACAACAGGGGGAGAGACCCAGTACTTC.

This chain joins TRBV24-1 and TRBJ2-7; weak D call: TRBD1 (6 bases). Germline-derived CDR1 and CDR2 are KGHDR and SFDVKD. V was clipped by 4 bases and J by 1 base, with 16 bases between them. This CDR3 is 16 amino acids long. CDR3 DNA sequence: TGTGCCACCAGTGACATCCAGGGGCGTGGGTCCTACGAGCAGTACTTC. It codes for CATSDIQGRGSYEQYF.